These T cell receptor beta chains were read from a single sample in a study of blood T cells in healthy people across ages. TCRdb itself ran the 5' RACE reads through MiXCR, one entry per CDR3 protein. Of about 1.7 million distinct CDR3 sequences detected, about 28% appear once; the ten largest clones hold more than 6%. The sequenced material came from blood. Receptor source: a woman between 25 and 40 years old in good health. Each CDR3 is given with its conserved first and last residue. D genes are given only for firm matches. Clone sizes are given selectively: once, few, many, or a class where the clone is expanded.

cdr3_length clone_size j_call d_call v_call cdr3_aa cdr3_nt
15 few TRBJ1-1 TRBD1 TRBV5-1 CASSLSGGQGAEAFF TGCGCCAGCAGCCTGAGCGGGGGACAGGGGGCTGAAGCTTTCTTT
17 NA TRBJ2-7 TRBD2 TRBV4-1 CASSQDRHGQREREQYF TGCGCCAGCAGCCAAGATCGGCACGGACAGCGGGAGAGGGAGCAGTACTTC
14 NA TRBJ2-7 NA TRBV7-2 CASSFGRYSAEQYF TGTGCCAGCAGCTTCGGGCGGTACTCCGCCGAGCAGTACTTC
11 NA TRBJ1-2 NA TRBV9 CASSKLGGYTF TGTGCCAGCAGCAAACTCGGGGGCTACACCTTC
12 few TRBJ1-3 NA TRBV29-1 CSAGTLGNTIYF TGCAGCGCTGGGACACTTGGAAACACCATATATTTT
18 NA TRBJ2-1 TRBD2 TRBV12-3/TRBV12-4 CASSLFSRGTSGINEQFF TGTGCCAGCAGCTTATTCTCCAGGGGGACTAGCGGGATCAATGAGCAGTTCTTC
11 many TRBJ2-7 NA TRBV5-1 CASSTDSEQYF TGCGCCAGCAGCACTGACTCCGAGCAGTACTTC
19 few TRBJ1-5 TRBD1 TRBV24-1 CATTSIGGQGGESNQPQHF TGTGCCACCACCTCCATCGGGGGACAGGGGGGAGAGAGCAATCAGCCCCAGCATTTT
13 NA TRBJ1-6 NA TRBV7-2 CASSFKGGPPLHF TGTGCCAGCAGCTTCAAGGGTGGGCCACCCCTCCACTTT
14 many TRBJ2-7 TRBD2 TRBV6-2/TRBV6-3 CASSRLAGAGEQYF TGTGCCAGCAGCCGACTAGCGGGAGCAGGAGAGCAGTACTTC
16 few TRBJ2-7 TRBD2 TRBV20-1 CSATTLGTSGNGAQYF TGCAGTGCTACCACACTCGGGACTAGCGGGAATGGCGCTCAGTACTTC
14 few TRBJ2-5 NA TRBV27 CASRPRVRGETQYF TGTGCCAGCAGACCCCGGGTTAGGGGGGAGACCCAGTACTTC
12 many TRBJ2-7 NA TRBV21-1 CASRDGTYEQYF TGTGCCAGCCGGGACGGAACCTACGAGCAGTACTTC
16 few TRBJ2-3 NA TRBV12-3/TRBV12-4 CASSFRAGGLADTQYF TGTGCCAGCAGTTTCAGGGCTGGGGGGTTGGCAGATACGCAGTATTTT
14 NA TRBJ2-3 TRBD1 TRBV28 CASSIAGGTDTRYF TGTGCCAGCAGTATCGCAGGGGGCACAGATACGCGGTATTTT
15 NA TRBJ2-7 TRBD1 TRBV18 CASSPRTGANNEQYF TGTGCCAGCTCACCAAGGACAGGGGCAAACAATGAGCAGTACTTC
16 few TRBJ2-3 TRBD2 TRBV20-1 CSATGTSGGSTDTQYF TGCAGTGCTACCGGGACTAGCGGGGGTAGCACAGATACGCAGTATTTT
12 NA TRBJ2-3 NA TRBV29-1 CSVELAGDTQYF TGCAGCGTTGAATTGGCAGGAGATACGCAGTATTTT
15 few TRBJ1-1 NA TRBV7-2 CAGSPRGIMNTEAFF TGTGCCGGCAGCCCCCGTGGGATAATGAACACTGAAGCTTTCTTT
15 NA TRBJ1-1 NA TRBV9 CASSVVAGEDTEAFF TGTGCCAGCAGCGTAGTGGCAGGGGAGGACACTGAAGCTTTCTTT
14 many TRBJ2-7 NA TRBV4-1 CASRWVGLGYEQYF TGCGCCAGCCGATGGGTGGGTCTAGGATACGAGCAGTACTTC
15 NA TRBJ2-2 TRBD2 TRBV5-1 CASNSGGNVGGELFF TGCGCCAGCAACAGCGGGGGGAACGTCGGCGGGGAGCTGTTTTTT
16 NA TRBJ2-7 NA TRBV10-2 CASSERRAGTSYEQYF TGCGCCAGCAGTGAGCGGAGGGCGGGTACTTCCTACGAGCAGTACTTC
16 NA TRBJ2-1 TRBD2 TRBV20-1 CSAFLAGGTPYNEQFF TGCAGTGCTTTCCTAGCGGGGGGAACCCCCTACAATGAGCAGTTCTTC
14 NA TRBJ2-5 NA TRBV5-1 CASGPDLYSGTQYF TGCGCCAGCGGCCCCGACCTATATTCTGGGACCCAGTACTTC
15 NA TRBJ2-3 NA TRBV29-1 CSVRMAGRTTDTQYF TGCAGCGTTCGAATGGCAGGCCGGACCACAGATACGCAGTATTTT
16 once TRBJ2-5 NA TRBV7-9 CASSLDGRSGQETQYF TGTGCCAGCAGCTTAGACGGTAGATCCGGGCAAGAGACCCAGTACTTC
14 few TRBJ1-5 NA TRBV19 CASWSGLLNQPQHF TGTGCCAGCTGGTCAGGGCTTCTCAATCAGCCCCAGCATTTT
17 NA TRBJ2-1 NA TRBV4-1 CASSQETAWSSYNEQFF TGCGCCAGCAGCCAAGAAACCGCCTGGAGCTCCTACAATGAGCAGTTCTTC
14 NA TRBJ2-7 TRBD1 TRBV6-5 CASSYIAGGNEQYF TGTGCCAGCAGTTACATTGCAGGGGGCAATGAGCAGTACTTC
13 NA TRBJ1-2 TRBD1 TRBV2 CASSGQGLFGYTF TGTGCCAGCAGTGGACAGGGGCTGTTCGGCTACACCTTC